This TCR beta chain originates from a study of blood T cell repertoires in COVID-19. Study in general: The United States, Italy and Spain provided the acute and convalescent COVID-19 samples.

Self-reported history from a screening survey and questionnaire set each donor's cohort. Authors' analysis steps: Reference gene primers were amplified, and this amplification served to estimate nucleated cell counts. The protocol was immunoSEQ multiplex PCR, while the TCRdb copy is restricted to in-frame clones and leaves out a portion. That table supplies the V and J calls and clone size; D and trimming were determined from the DNA. The sample contains approximately 220,000 clones, 86% of which appear only once. The CDR3 has 18 amino acids. V was pared by 3 bases and J by 4 bases, with 14 bases of the junction left unmatched. Per germline, CDR1 KGHSH and CDR2 LQKENI.

The source of this sequence is a woman aged 40 to 49 with acute COVID-19. Sequencing was done on a sample of PBMCs or T cells enriched from blood (not recorded which). The chain employs TRBV18 and TRBJ2-1; TRBD2 aligns across 8 bases. Here the CDR3 DNA reads TGTGCCAGCTCACCGCCCAGGACTAGCTCATCCTATTACAATGAGCAGTTCTTC. This encodes CASSPPRTSSSYYNEQFF.